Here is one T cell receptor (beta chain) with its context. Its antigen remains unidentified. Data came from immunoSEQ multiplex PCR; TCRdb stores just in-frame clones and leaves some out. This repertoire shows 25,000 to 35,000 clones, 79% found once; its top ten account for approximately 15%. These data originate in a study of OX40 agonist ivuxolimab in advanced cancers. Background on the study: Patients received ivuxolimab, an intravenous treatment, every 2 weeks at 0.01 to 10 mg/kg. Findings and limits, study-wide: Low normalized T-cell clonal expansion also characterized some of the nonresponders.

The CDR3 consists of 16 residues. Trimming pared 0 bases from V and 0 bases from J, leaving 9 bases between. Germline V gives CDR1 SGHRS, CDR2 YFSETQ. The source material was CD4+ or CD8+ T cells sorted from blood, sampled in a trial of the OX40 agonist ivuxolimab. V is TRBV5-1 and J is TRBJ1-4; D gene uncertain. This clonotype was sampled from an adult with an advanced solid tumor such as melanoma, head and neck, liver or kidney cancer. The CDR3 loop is CASSLAAASTNEKLFF. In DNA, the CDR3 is TGCGCCAGCAGCTTGGCGGCAGCCTCAACTAATGAAAAACTGTTTTTT.